The present T cell receptor beta chain was sequenced within a study of blood T cells in healthy people across ages. Isolated per sample were at least 6 million PBMCs. A second 7 to 11 cycle PCR used barcoded and J-beta primers. A single record per CDR3 protein comes from TCRdb applying MiXCR to the 5' RACE reads. Here the sample spans about 750,000 distinct CDR3 sequences, roughly 53% being singletons. About this clonotype itself: Its antigen is still unknown.

Study results and caveats: Getting older went along with TCR beta diversity per million T cells dropping roughly linearly. In the absence of known donor CMV status, changes in expanded clonotypes were possibly confounded.

CDR3 size: 14 residues. The J segment lost 6 bases and the V segment lost 1 base, leaving 4 bases of the junction unmatched. Germline CDR1 and CDR2: SGHRS and YFSETQ. The chain links TRBV5-1 to TRBJ2-1; 7 bases line up with TRBD2. Sequencing used blood. The receptor was derived from a man aged 80 or over in good health. CDR3 in amino acids: CASSLPSGTNEQFF. DNA of the CDR3: TGCGCCAGCAGCTTGCCTAGCGGTACCAATGAGCAGTTCTTC.